This TCR beta chain originates from a study of T-cell memory formation after mild COVID-19. Background on the study: Clusters of TCRs were largely donor specific.

CDR3 length: 12 residues. Germline V gives CDR1 SQVTM, CDR2 ANQGSEA. Trimming cost V 4 bases and J 4 bases; bases outside gene matches: 0. Comments on this clonotype: Its cognate antigen is unknown.

MiXCR was run by TCRdb on the 5' RACE reads, yielding one entry per CDR3 protein. The sample includes about 180,000 distinct CDR3 sequences, 18% of them seen just once. Whole-study results and caveats: Contracting CD4+ clones were located mainly in CM and EM, and CD8+ clones in EMRA.

The chain combines TRBV29-1 with TRBJ1-2; the match to TRBD1 covers 10 bases. The sequence was obtained from a man aged 18 to 30 who had mild COVID-19 (a few samples of this study predate the infection). Cell type and time point are not known. The specimen sequenced was PBMCs or a T cell subset sorted from them (not recorded which). CDR3 protein: CSVGTGGYGYTF. The CDR3 DNA sequence: TGCAGCGTTGGGACAGGGGGCTATGGCTACACCTTC.